This T cell receptor beta chain was identified during a study of blood T cell repertoires in COVID-19. The data were produced by immunoSEQ multiplex PCR, yet TCRdb's version contains in-frame clones alone and is incomplete. The sample lists about 370,000 clones, around 89% occurring once. What the recovered Cohort 3 donors had was two negative PCRs, clearance, or symptom resolution. This clone showed up just once. This TCR came from a man aged 18 to 29 who had recovered from COVID-19. Sequenced material: PBMCs or T cells enriched from blood (not recorded which).

The CDR3, as DNA: TGCGCCAGCAGCCAAGCCGCTAGCGGGAGTCCGCCCAGCGAGCAGTACTTC. Residues: CASSQAASGSPPSEQYF. The chain combines TRBV4-1 with TRBJ2-7, with 10 bases identical to TRBD2. Germline CDR1 reads MGHRA; CDR2 reads YSYEKL. The CDR3 has 17 residues. The V gene end was trimmed by 1 base and the J gene end by 6 bases; junction bases not matched to a gene: 12.